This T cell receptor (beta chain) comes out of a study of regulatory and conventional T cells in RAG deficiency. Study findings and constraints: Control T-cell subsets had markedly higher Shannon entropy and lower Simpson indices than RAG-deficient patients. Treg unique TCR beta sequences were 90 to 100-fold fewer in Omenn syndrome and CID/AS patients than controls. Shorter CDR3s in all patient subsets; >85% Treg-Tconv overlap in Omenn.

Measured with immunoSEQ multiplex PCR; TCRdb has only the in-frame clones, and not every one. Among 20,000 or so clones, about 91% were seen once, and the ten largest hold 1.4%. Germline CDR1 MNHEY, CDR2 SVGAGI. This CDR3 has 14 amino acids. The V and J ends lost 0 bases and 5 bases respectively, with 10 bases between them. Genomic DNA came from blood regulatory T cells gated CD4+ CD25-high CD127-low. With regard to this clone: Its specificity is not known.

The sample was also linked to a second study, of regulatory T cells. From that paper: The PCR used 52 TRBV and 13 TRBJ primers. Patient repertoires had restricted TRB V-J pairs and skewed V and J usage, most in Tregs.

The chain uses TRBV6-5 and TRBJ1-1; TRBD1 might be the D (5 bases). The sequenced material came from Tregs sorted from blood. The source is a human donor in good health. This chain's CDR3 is CASSYSRDVTEAFF. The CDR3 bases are TGTGCCAGCAGTTACTCCAGGGACGTAACTGAAGCTTTCTTT.